What follows are 6 T cell receptor beta chains derived from one specimen sequenced in a study of OX40 agonist ivuxolimab in advanced cancers. Sequencing used immunoSEQ multiplex PCR; TCRdb keeps in-frame clones, though not all of them. Counted here are tens of thousands of clones, roughly nine tenths occurring once; the ten biggest clones make up about 11%. Sequenced here: CD4+ or CD8+ T cells sorted from blood, sampled in a trial of the OX40 agonist ivuxolimab. These receptors all come from an adult with an advanced solid tumor such as melanoma, head and neck, liver or kidney cancer.

The V and J genes are TRBV28 and TRBJ2-5, with 8 bases matching TRBD1. CDR3 length: 15 amino acids. V was pared by 5 bases and J by 4 bases, with 9 bases of the junction left unmatched. Germline CDR1 and CDR2: MDHEN and SYDVKM. The CDR3 DNA reads as TGTGCCAGCAGTCACGGACAGGGACCGGGAGAGACCCAGTACTTC. This encodes CASSHGQGPGETQYF.

The sample holds one count of this clone. This sequence joins TRBV10-3 and TRBJ2-1; TRBD2 agrees at 13 bases. The CDR3 runs to 13 residues. Losses at the gene ends were 9 bases for V and 4 bases for J; bases not matched to a gene: 0. Germline V gene data show CDR1 as ENHRY and CDR2 as SYGVKD. This CDR3 is CAMGLAGYNEQFF. The CDR3 bases are TGTGCCATGGGACTAGCGGGGTACAATGAGCAGTTCTTC.

The chain carries TRBV10-3 and TRBJ1-1; 9 bases are a match to TRBD1. This CDR3 has 13 residues. V dropped 6 bases and J dropped 6; count of bases not matched to a gene: 5. Germline CDR1 is ENHRY and CDR2 is SYGVKD. CDR3 amino acids: CAISRTGDSEAFF. The CDR3 nucleotides read TGTGCCATCAGCCGGACAGGGGATTCTGAAGCTTTCTTT.

V is TRBV7-2 and J is TRBJ1-1; the match to TRBD1 covers 11 bases. The CDR3 length is 15 residues. V lost 5 bases to trimming and J lost 5 bases; unmatched junction nucleotides: 7. Germline-derived CDR1 and CDR2 are SGHTA and FQGNSA. As DNA, the CDR3 is TGTGCCAGCAGCAGAGGACAGGGGGCGAGAACTGAAGCTTTCTTT. The encoded protein is CASSRGQGARTEAFF.

The sample holds one count of this clone. This rearrangement joins TRBV2 to TRBJ2-7; D gene unclear. Germline loops: CDR1 SNHLY, CDR2 FYNNEI. This CDR3 spans 11 amino acids. Trimming removed 6 bases at V and 3 bases at J, with 6 bases between. This CDR3 reads CASRAYYEQYF. As DNA, the CDR3 is TGTGCCAGCAGGGCGTACTACGAGCAGTACTTC.

The J gene is TRBJ2-7, the V gene TRBV30; 9 bases fit TRBD1. The CDR3 spans 12 residues. Germline trimming cut 4 bases from V and 2 bases from J; bases unmatched to any gene: 0. Germline values: CDR1 GTSNPN, CDR2 SVGIG (reference sequence). The CDR3 spells CAWNRGPYEQYF. As DNA, the CDR3 is TGTGCCTGGAACAGGGGGCCCTACGAGCAGTACTTC.